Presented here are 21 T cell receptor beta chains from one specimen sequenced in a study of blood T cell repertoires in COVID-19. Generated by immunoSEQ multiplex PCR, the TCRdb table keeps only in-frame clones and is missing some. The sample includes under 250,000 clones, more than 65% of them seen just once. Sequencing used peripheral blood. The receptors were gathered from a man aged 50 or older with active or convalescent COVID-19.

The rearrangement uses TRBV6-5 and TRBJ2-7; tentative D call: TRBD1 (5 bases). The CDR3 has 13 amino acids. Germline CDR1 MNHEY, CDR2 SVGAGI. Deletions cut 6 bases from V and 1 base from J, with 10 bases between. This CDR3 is CASRRGRSYEQYF. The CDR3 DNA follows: TGTGCCAGCAGAAGGGGTAGATCCTACGAGCAGTACTTC.

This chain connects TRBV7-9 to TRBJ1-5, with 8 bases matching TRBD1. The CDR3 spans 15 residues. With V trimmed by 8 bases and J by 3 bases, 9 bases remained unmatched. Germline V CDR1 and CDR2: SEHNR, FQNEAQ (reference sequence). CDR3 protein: CASSPGQASNQPQHF. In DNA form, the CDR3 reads TGTGCCAGCTCACCGGGACAGGCGTCCAATCAGCCCCAGCATTTT.

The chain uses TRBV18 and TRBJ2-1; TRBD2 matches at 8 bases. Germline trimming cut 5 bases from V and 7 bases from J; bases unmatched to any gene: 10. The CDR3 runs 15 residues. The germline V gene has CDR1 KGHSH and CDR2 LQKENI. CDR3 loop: CASSSRSGNRNEQFF. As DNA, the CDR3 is TGTGCCAGCTCATCCCGTAGCGGGAACCGAAATGAGCAGTTCTTC. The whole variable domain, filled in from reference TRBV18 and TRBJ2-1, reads NAGVMQNPRHLVRRRGQEARLRCSPMKGHSHVYWYRQLPEEGLKFMVYLQKENIIDESGMPKERFSAEFPKEGPSILRIQQVVRGDSAAYFCASSSRSGNRNEQFFGPGTRLTVL.

CDR3 bases: TGTGCCAGCAGCCTACTAGCGGAAAGCACAGATACGCAGTATTTT. Protein product: CASSLLAESTDTQYF. The chain combines TRBV6-5 with TRBJ2-3; 8 positions agree with TRBD2. The junction had 5 bases not matched to a gene; V was cut back by 6 bases and J by 0 bases. Germline-derived CDR1 and CDR2 are MNHEY and SVGAGI. This CDR3 region has 15 residues.

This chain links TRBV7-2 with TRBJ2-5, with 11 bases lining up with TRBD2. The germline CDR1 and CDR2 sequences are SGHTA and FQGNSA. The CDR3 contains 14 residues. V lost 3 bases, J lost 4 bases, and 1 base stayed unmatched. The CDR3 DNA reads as TGTGCCAGCAGCTTTACTAGCGGGGGAGAGACCCAGTACTTC. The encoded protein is CASSFTSGGETQYF.

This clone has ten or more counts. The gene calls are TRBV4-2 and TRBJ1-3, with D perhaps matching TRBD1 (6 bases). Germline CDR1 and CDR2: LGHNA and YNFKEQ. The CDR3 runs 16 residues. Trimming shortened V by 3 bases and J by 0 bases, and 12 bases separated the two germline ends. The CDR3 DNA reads TGTGCCAGCAGCCAGCACCCAGGGGTCTCTGGAAACACCATATATTTT. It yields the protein CASSQHPGVSGNTIYF.

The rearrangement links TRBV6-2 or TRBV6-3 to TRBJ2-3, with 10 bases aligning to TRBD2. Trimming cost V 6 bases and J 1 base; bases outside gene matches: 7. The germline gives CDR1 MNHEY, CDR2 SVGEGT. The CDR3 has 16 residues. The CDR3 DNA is TGTGCCAGCAGCTCATCTCTAGCGGGGGGCACAGATACGCAGTATTTT. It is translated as CASSSSLAGGTDTQYF.

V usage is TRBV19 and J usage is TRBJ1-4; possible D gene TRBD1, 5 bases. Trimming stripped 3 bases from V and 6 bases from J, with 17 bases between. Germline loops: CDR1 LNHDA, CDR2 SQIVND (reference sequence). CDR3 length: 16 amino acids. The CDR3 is CASSMFWGGGDEKLFF. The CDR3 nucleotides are TGTGCCAGTAGTATGTTCTGGGGCGGAGGGGATGAAAAACTGTTTTTT.

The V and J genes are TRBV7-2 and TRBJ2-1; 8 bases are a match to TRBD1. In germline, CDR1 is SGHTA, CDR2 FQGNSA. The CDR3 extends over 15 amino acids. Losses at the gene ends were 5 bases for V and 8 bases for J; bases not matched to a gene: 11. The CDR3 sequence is CASSPRQGTRYEQFF. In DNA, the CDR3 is TGTGCCAGCAGCCCTCGACAGGGGACACGGTATGAGCAGTTCTTC.

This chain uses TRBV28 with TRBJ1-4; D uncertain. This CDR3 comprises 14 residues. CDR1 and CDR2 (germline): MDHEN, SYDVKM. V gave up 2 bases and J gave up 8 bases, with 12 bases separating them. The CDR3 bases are TGTGCCAGCAGTTTACGGGGATTAGGGGAAAAACTGTTTTTT. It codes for CASSLRGLGEKLFF.

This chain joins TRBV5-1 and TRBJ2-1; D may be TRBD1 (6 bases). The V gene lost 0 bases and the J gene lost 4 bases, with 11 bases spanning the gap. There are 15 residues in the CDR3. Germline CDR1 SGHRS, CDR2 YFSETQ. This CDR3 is CASSLGTVVYNEQFF. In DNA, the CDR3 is TGCGCCAGCAGCTTGGGGACAGTGGTTTACAATGAGCAGTTCTTC.

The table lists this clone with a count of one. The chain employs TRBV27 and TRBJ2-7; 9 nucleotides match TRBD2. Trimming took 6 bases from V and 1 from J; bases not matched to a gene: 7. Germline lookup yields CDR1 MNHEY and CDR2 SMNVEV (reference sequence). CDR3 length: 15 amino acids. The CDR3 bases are TGTGCCAGCAGCCGCGGGGGGGAAGCTTCCTACGAGCAGTACTTC. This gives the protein CASSRGGEASYEQYF.

The CDR3 sequence is CASSLGLGTSIEQFF. The CDR3 DNA reads as TGCGCCAGCAGCTTGGGGCTCGGGACTAGTATCGAGCAGTTCTTC. V gene TRBV5-1 combines with J gene TRBJ2-1; 8 bases are a match to TRBD2. Germline V lookup: CDR1 SGHRS, CDR2 YFSETQ. With 0 bases clipped from V and 10 bases from J, the junction kept 9 bases outside the gene matches. CDR3 length: 15 residues.

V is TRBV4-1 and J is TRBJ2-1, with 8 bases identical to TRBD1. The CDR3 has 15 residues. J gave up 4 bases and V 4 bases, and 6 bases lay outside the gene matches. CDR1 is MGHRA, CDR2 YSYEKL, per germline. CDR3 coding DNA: TGCGCCAGCAGCCGGACAGGGTTGGGTTACAATGAGCAGTTCTTC. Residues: CASSRTGLGYNEQFF.

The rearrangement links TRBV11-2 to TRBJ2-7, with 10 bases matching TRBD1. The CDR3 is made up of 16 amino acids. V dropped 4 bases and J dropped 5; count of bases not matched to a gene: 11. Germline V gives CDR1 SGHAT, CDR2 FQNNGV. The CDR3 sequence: CASSSAPGQGPHEQYF. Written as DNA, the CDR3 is TGTGCCAGCAGCTCCGCCCCGGGACAGGGGCCCCACGAGCAGTACTTC.

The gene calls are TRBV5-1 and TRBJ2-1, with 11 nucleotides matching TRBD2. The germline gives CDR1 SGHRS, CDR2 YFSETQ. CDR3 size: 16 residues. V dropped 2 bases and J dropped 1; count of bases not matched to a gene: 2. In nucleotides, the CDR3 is TGCGCCAGCAGCTTCCGACTAGCGGGGTCCTACAATGAGCAGTTCTTC. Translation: CASSFRLAGSYNEQFF.

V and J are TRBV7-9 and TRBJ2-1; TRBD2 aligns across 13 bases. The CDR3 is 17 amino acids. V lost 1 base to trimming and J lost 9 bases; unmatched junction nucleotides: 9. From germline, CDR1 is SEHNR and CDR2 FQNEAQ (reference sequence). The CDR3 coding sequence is TGTGCCAGCAGCTTAGTACTAGCGGGAGGGGGAGGACGTGAGCAGTTCTTC. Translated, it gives CASSLVLAGGGGREQFF.

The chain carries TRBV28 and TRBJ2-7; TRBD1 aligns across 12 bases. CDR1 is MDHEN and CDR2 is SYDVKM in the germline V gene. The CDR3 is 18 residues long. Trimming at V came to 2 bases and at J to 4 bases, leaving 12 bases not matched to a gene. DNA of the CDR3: TGTGCCAGCAGTTTAGAGCCGGCCTGGGACAGGGGGCTGTACGAGCAGTACTTC. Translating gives CASSLEPAWDRGLYEQYF.

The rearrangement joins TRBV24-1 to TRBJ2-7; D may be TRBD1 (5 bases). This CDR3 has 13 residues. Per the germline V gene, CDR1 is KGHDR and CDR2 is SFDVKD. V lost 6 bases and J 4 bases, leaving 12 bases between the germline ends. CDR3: CATSQGALYEQYF. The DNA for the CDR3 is TGTGCCACCAGTCAAGGGGCGCTATACGAGCAGTACTTC.

In DNA form, the CDR3 reads TGTGCCAGCAGTGAAAGGACAGGGATCTCGCATGGCTACACCTTC. It specifies CASSERTGISHGYTF. V usage is TRBV6-1 and J usage is TRBJ1-2; 8 nucleotides agree with TRBD1. The CDR3 consists of 15 residues. With V trimmed by 2 bases and J by 6 bases, 8 bases remained unmatched. The germline gives CDR1 MNHNS, CDR2 SASEGT.

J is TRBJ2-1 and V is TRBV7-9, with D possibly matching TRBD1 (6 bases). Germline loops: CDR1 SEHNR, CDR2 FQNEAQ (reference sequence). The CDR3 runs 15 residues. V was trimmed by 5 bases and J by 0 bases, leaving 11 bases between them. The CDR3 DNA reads TGTGCCAGCAGCCTTGACAGGCCCTCCTACAATGAGCAGTTCTTC. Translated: CASSLDRPSYNEQFF.